The 25 T cell receptor beta chains below all came from one sample that was sequenced in a study of T cell repertoires in cytomegalovirus infection. Their antigens remain unidentified. MiXCR was run by TCRdb on the reads, yielding one entry per CDR3 protein. This table holds 450,000 to 650,000 distinct CDR3 sequences, roughly 42% found once. Source: cultured PBMCs, taken from culture after CMV antigen stimulation. The source is a human donor in good health (CMV status not recorded). Some clones in this sample may be carry-over from other donors' samples.

The genes are TRBV2 and TRBJ2-7; TRBD2 matches at 10 bases. Germline V gene data show CDR1 as SNHLY and CDR2 as FYNNEI. Unmatched junction bases numbered 9, after V lost 6 bases and J lost 4 bases. CDR3 length: 15 amino acids. The CDR3 protein is CASSVTAGGPYEQYF. The CDR3 nucleotides read TGTGCCAGCAGCGTTACAGCGGGAGGGCCGTACGAGCAGTACTTC. The full variable domain, completed using reference TRBV2 and TRBJ2-7, is EPEVTQTPSHQVTQMGQEVILRCVPISNHLYFYWYRQILGQKVEFLVSFYNNEISEKSEIFDDQFSVERPDGSNFTLKIRSTKLEDSAMYFCASSVTAGGPYEQYFGPGTRLTVT.

The V call is TRBV30, the J call TRBJ2-2; D possibly matches TRBD1 or TRBD2 (5 bases each). V lost 2 bases, J lost 4 bases, and 11 bases lay in between. This CDR3 region has 14 residues. Germline values: CDR1 GTSNPN, CDR2 SVGIG (reference sequence). The CDR3 spells CAWSRGRSTGELFF. DNA of the CDR3: TGTGCCTGGAGTAGGGGACGGTCCACCGGGGAGCTGTTTTTT.

This clonotype has a handful of counts. The chain is built from TRBV25-1 and TRBJ2-3; D uncertain. CDR1 MGHDK and CDR2 SYGVNS come from the germline V gene. This CDR3 region has 14 residues. The V and J ends lost 2 bases and 1 base respectively, with 7 bases between them. The CDR3 DNA follows: TGTGCCAGCAGTGAAGAATCCGGCACAGATACGCAGTATTTT. It yields the protein CASSEESGTDTQYF.

This clonotype was detected many times. The J gene is TRBJ2-1, the V gene TRBV7-2, with a weak D call TRBD2 (6 bases). This CDR3 has 14 residues. CDR1 is SGHTA and CDR2 is FQGNSA in the germline V gene. Trimming removed 8 bases from V and 2 bases from J, with 13 bases in between. CDR3 in amino acids: CASEDGSTYNEQFF. The CDR3, as DNA: TGTGCCAGCGAGGACGGGAGCACCTACAATGAGCAGTTCTTC.

This sequence joins TRBV28 and TRBJ1-6; TRBD1 aligns across 7 bases. From germline, CDR1 is MDHEN and CDR2 SYDVKM. V lost 2 bases to trimming and J lost 11 bases; unmatched junction nucleotides: 9. This CDR3 has 15 amino acids. The CDR3 region is CASSLTDRDHTPLHF. CDR3 coding DNA: TGTGCCAGCAGTTTAACCGACAGGGATCACACACCCCTCCACTTT. Filled out from reference TRBV28 and TRBJ1-6, the complete variable domain reads DVKVTQSSRYLVKRTGEKVFLECVQDMDHENMFWYRQDPGLGLRLIYFSYDVKMKEKGDIPEGYSVSREKKERFSLILESASTNQTSMYLCASSLTDRDHTPLHFGNGTRLTVT.

The rearrangement joins TRBV4-1 to TRBJ1-6, with no clear D. CDR1 MGHRA and CDR2 YSYEKL come from the germline V gene. This CDR3 contains 14 residues. With 0 bases removed from V and 12 bases from J, the gap between germline ends came to 12 bases. As DNA, the CDR3 is TGCGCCAGCAGCCAAGATTTGGAGGACCTACCCCTCCACTTT. It encodes CASSQDLEDLPLHF.

In this sample, this clonotype turned up a few times. This chain connects TRBV27 to TRBJ1-2, with D possibly being TRBD1 (6 bases). Germline V gene sequence: CDR1 MNHEY, CDR2 SMNVEV (reference sequence). The CDR3 runs to 15 residues. V was pared by 1 base and J by 4 bases, with 13 bases between. CDR3 nucleotides: TGTGCCAGCAGTTTATATACAGGGAACTTCTATGGCTACACCTTC. Translation: CASSLYTGNFYGYTF.

A few counts support this clonotype. This chain connects TRBV7-2 to TRBJ2-6; 12 bases are a match to TRBD1. The CDR3 extends over 19 amino acids. Germline V gene data show CDR1 as SGHTA and CDR2 as FQGNSA. The V gene end was trimmed by 5 bases and the J gene end by 0 bases; junction bases not matched to a gene: 8. The CDR3 DNA sequence: TGTGCCAGCAGCATCGGGACAGGGGGCATTTCCTCTGGGGCCAACGTCCTGACTTTC. This codes for CASSIGTGGISSGANVLTF.

Comments on this clonotype: This CDR3 fails to terminate in the conserved phenylalanine or tryptophan, so it likely reflects a read error. The chain uses TRBV28 and TRBJ2-3; no clear D. V lost 2 bases, J lost 2 bases, and 5 bases lay in between. This CDR3 is built from 13 residues. Germline CDR1 reads MDHEN; CDR2 reads SYDVKM. CDR3 in amino acids: CASSLSHTDTQYY. DNA for the CDR3: TGTGCCAGCAGTTTAAGCCACACAGATACGCAGTATTAT.

The chain has TRBV19 and TRBJ1-5; D may be TRBD1 (5 bases). Trimming stripped 8 bases from V and 7 bases from J, with 12 bases between. CDR1 is LNHDA, CDR2 SQIVND, per germline (reference sequence). This CDR3 region has 12 residues. This CDR3 reads CASGGEAQPQHF. The CDR3 DNA reads TGTGCCAGTGGGGGGGAGGCCCAGCCCCAGCATTTT.

V gene TRBV20-1 combines with J gene TRBJ2-2; D perhaps matches TRBD1 (5 bases). Trimming stripped 5 bases from V and 0 bases from J, with 16 bases between. Germline-derived CDR1 and CDR2 are DFQATT and SNEGSKA (reference sequence). The CDR3 extends over 16 amino acids. As DNA, the CDR3 is TGCAGTGCTCCGGTCCAGGGTATGGCGAACACCGGGGAGCTGTTTTTT. Translation gives CSAPVQGMANTGELFF.

This clonotype was seen only a few times. The V call is TRBV7-9, the J call TRBJ2-4, with 8 bases matching TRBD2. Germline V CDR1 and CDR2: SEHNR, FQNEAQ (reference sequence). There are 14 residues in the CDR3. Unmatched junction bases numbered 4, after V lost 4 bases and J lost 5 bases. In nucleotides, the CDR3 is TGTGCCAGCAGCTCCGGGGGGGGGCAAAACATTCAGTACTTC. Its protein is CASSSGGGQNIQYF.

A remark on this clonotype: Sequence at one end of the junction differs from germline and may be a read error. The chain couples TRBV7-9 to TRBJ1-1; D gene unclear. Germline lookup yields CDR1 SEHNR and CDR2 FQNEAQ (reference sequence). This CDR3 is built from 10 residues. CDR3 in amino acids: CASSRAEAFF. The CDR3 nucleotides read TGTGCCAGCAGCCGAGCTGAGGCTTTCTTT.

A few counts support this clonotype. The chain carries TRBV6-6 and TRBJ2-3, with TRBD2 matching 7 bases. V lost 4 bases to trimming and J lost 1 base; unmatched junction nucleotides: 5. CDR3 length: 15 residues. Germline CDR1 is MNHNY and CDR2 is SVGAGI (reference sequence). This chain's CDR3 is CASSSRLAGTDTQYF. The DNA of the CDR3 is TGTGCCAGCAGTTCGAGACTAGCTGGCACAGATACGCAGTATTTT.

This rearrangement joins TRBV7-2 to TRBJ2-5, with 8 bases that match TRBD2. CDR1 is SGHTA and CDR2 is FQGNSA in the germline V gene. Trimming took 1 base from V and 4 from J; bases not matched to a gene: 2. This CDR3 spans 14 amino acids. The CDR3 DNA reads as TGTGCCAGCAGCTTAGGCGGGAGGCGAGAGACCCAGTACTTC. Amino acids: CASSLGGRRETQYF.

The chain combines TRBV5-1 with TRBJ2-3, with TRBD2 matching over 8 bases. CDR1 is SGHRS, CDR2 YFSETQ, per germline. The CDR3 length is 15 residues. Unmatched junction bases numbered 8, after V lost 3 bases and J lost 5 bases. CDR3 amino acids: CASSSGLVSKDTQYF. The CDR3 coding sequence is TGCGCCAGCAGCTCGGGACTAGTGTCTAAAGATACGCAGTATTTT.

The V call is TRBV6-1, the J call TRBJ2-3, with D possibly being TRBD2 (5 bases). Trimming removed 6 bases from V and 4 bases from J, with 14 bases in between. CDR1 is MNHNS and CDR2 is SASEGT in the germline V gene. The CDR3 contains 14 residues. CDR3 amino acids: CASSLVNGADTQYF. The CDR3 nucleotides are TGTGCCAGCAGCCTCGTAAACGGGGCAGATACGCAGTATTTT.

CDR3 nucleotides: TGCGCCAGCAGCTTGGGTTCGGTTCGCACTGAAGCTTTCTTT. Its translation: CASSLGSVRTEAFF. The chain joins TRBV5-1 to TRBJ1-1; no definite D call. Germline V lookup: CDR1 SGHRS, CDR2 YFSETQ. The CDR3 is made up of 14 amino acids. Trimming cost V 0 bases and J 4 bases, with 10 bases left between them.

The V gene is TRBV3-1, the J gene TRBJ1-2; 10 bases align to TRBD1. Germline V gene lookup returns CDR1 LGHDT and CDR2 YNNKEL (reference sequence). V trimming: 5 bases; J trimming: 7 bases; junction bases outside the gene matches: 13. The CDR3 loop spans 16 amino acids. The chain's CDR3 is CASSLTKTGGSAGYTF. CDR3 bases: TGTGCCAGCAGCTTAACGAAGACAGGGGGCTCAGCTGGCTACACCTTC.

This sequence joins TRBV7-9 and TRBJ1-4; D unclear. The CDR3 has 16 residues. Germline values: CDR1 SEHNR, CDR2 FQNEAQ (reference sequence). V was shortened by 1 base and J by 10 bases, with 19 bases between the two germline ends. The CDR3 protein is CASSLGLRNEGGKLFF. Here the CDR3 DNA reads TGTGCCAGCAGCTTAGGCCTACGAAACGAGGGCGGAAAACTGTTTTTT.

The chain carries TRBV6-6 and TRBJ2-5; 9 bases are a match to TRBD1. This CDR3 has 15 amino acids. V trimming: 5 bases; J trimming: 4 bases; junction bases outside the gene matches: 8. CDR1 and CDR2 (germline): MNHNY, SVGAGI (reference sequence). CDR3 loop: CASSDGTGLGETQYF. The DNA of the CDR3 is TGTGCCAGCAGTGATGGGACAGGGTTGGGAGAGACCCAGTACTTC.

This clonotype was found once. The chain links TRBV7-9 to TRBJ1-2; perhaps TRBD1 as D (6 bases). Deletions cut 1 base from V and 3 bases from J, with 21 bases between. Germline loops: CDR1 SEHNR, CDR2 FQNEAQ (reference sequence). The CDR3 length is 18 residues. The CDR3, as DNA: TGTGCCAGCAGCTTAGGCGCTCAACGCCAGGGGCGCGACTATGGCTACACCTTC. This encodes CASSLGAQRQGRDYGYTF. Variable domain in full (rest from reference TRBV7-9 and TRBJ1-2): DTGVSQNPRHKITKRGQNVTFRCDPISEHNRLYWYRQTLGQGPEFLTYFQNEAQLEKSRLLSDRFSAERPKGSFSTLEIQRTEQGDSAMYLCASSLGAQRQGRDYGYTFGSGTRLTVV.

V gene TRBV12-3 or TRBV12-4 combines with J gene TRBJ1-5; TRBD1 aligns across 11 bases. This CDR3 is 16 amino acids long. J lost 6 bases, V lost 5 bases, and 9 bases had no gene match. The CDR3 loop reads CASSTRPGQGVQPQHF. DNA of the CDR3: TGTGCCAGCAGTACAAGACCGGGACAGGGGGTTCAGCCCCAGCATTTT.

This clonotype was found many times. The gene calls are TRBV7-2 and TRBJ1-6, with 8 bases aligning to TRBD1. The CDR3 totals 15 residues. With 5 bases clipped from V and 9 bases from J, the junction kept 9 bases outside the gene matches. The V gene's germline CDR1 is SGHTA and CDR2 FQGNSA. In DNA, the CDR3 is TGTGCCAGCAGCCCCGGGGGGCAGGGGGCTTCACCCCTCCACTTT. Translation gives CASSPGGQGASPLHF.

The rearrangement joins TRBV12-3 or TRBV12-4 to TRBJ1-1, with 8 bases that match TRBD1. This CDR3 region has 13 residues. J was trimmed by 4 bases and V by 10 bases; bases with no gene match: 8. Written as DNA, the CDR3 is TGTGCCACCGGGACAGGCGGGGGCACTGAAGCTTTCTTT. It translates to CATGTGGGTEAFF.